This T cell receptor (beta chain) came from a study of CD8+ T cells in alopecia areata. Study results and limitations: On tofacitinib, scalp and blood still held many of the expanded lesional clones.

The treatment is: oral pan-JAK inhibitor, 5-10 mg twice daily. RNA, once extracted, was reverse transcribed into cDNA for use as the sequencing template. TCRdb's copy holds only in-frame clones and misses some; the assay was immunoSEQ multiplex PCR. Found here are 150,000 to 200,000 clones, around 64% of them singletons; the top ten hold approximately 1.3%. The CDR3 is made up of 14 amino acids. Germline CDR1 reads MNHEY; CDR2 reads SVGAGI. V gave up 5 bases and J gave up 1 base, with 11 bases separating them. Points on this clone: The target antigen is unknown.

The source of this sequence is a human donor with alopecia areata. The input for sequencing was CD4+ T cells sorted from blood, taken at week 49, from a patient treated with tofacitinib. V is TRBV6-5 and J is TRBJ1-1, with a possible D match to TRBD1 (5 bases). CDR3 DNA: TGTGCCAGCAGTGAGACCGACAGGAACACTGAAGCTTTCTTT. It codes for CASSETDRNTEAFF.